The 10 T cell receptor beta chains presented below share a single source sample, sequenced in a study of T cell responses to AZD1222 COVID-19 vaccine. The assay was immunoSEQ multiplex PCR, and TCRdb's table has in-frame clones only and misses some. This table has some 130,000 clones, about 91% appearing once. The sequenced sample was peripheral blood, obtained 28 days after the second AZD1222 dose. Every receptor here comes from an adult who received the AZD1222 COVID-19 vaccine.

V is TRBV9 and J is TRBJ1-6; D is possibly TRBD1 (5 bases). CDR3 length: 17 amino acids. V gave up 1 base and J gave up 10 bases, with 21 bases separating them. Germline V gene lookup returns CDR1 SGDLS and CDR2 YYNGEE. CDR3 protein: CASSVRTTGTDGSPLHF. In DNA, the CDR3 is TGTGCCAGCAGCGTACGCACGACCGGGACGGATGGCTCACCCCTCCACTTT.

The rearrangement uses TRBV19 and TRBJ1-1; D is uncertain. This CDR3 has 12 amino acids. Trimming took off 6 bases at V and 5 bases at J, with 10 bases between the two ends. Germline V CDR1 and CDR2: LNHDA, SQIVND (reference sequence). CDR3 loop: CASRSGWTEAFF. CDR3 sequence (DNA): TGTGCCAGTAGATCGGGGTGGACTGAAGCTTTCTTT.

This sequence joins TRBV2 and TRBJ1-2; D is possibly TRBD1 (5 bases). Germline CDR1 reads SNHLY; CDR2 reads FYNNEI. This CDR3 has 14 residues. Deletions cut 4 bases from V and 4 bases from J, with 13 bases between. CDR3 DNA sequence: TGTGCCAGCAGTGGTAGGGGCAACCTCTATGGCTACACCTTC. This gives the protein CASSGRGNLYGYTF. Together with reference TRBV2 and TRBJ1-2, the CDR3 gives the full variable domain: EPEVTQTPSHQVTQMGQEVILRCVPISNHLYFYWYRQILGQKVEFLVSFYNNEISEKSEIFDDQFSVERPDGSNFTLKIRSTKLEDSAMYFCASSGRGNLYGYTFGSGTRLTVV.

CDR3 sequence: CASSLTTNQETQYF. The CDR3 DNA reads as TGTGCCAGCAGTTTGACCACAAACCAAGAGACCCAGTACTTC. The chain links TRBV28 to TRBJ2-5; D unclear. Between the trimmed V and J ends, which lost 3 bases and 0 bases, there was a span of 8 bases. The CDR3 has 14 residues. CDR1 is MDHEN and CDR2 is SYDVKM in the germline V gene.

This clone is a singleton in its sample. This chain connects TRBV6-2 or TRBV6-3 to TRBJ1-2; D is uncertain. V was cut by 5 bases and J by 0 bases, with 7 bases left in between. CDR1 and CDR2 from the germline V gene are MNHEY and SVGEGT. The length of the CDR3 is 13 residues. The chain's CDR3 is CASSPSPNYGYTF. DNA for the CDR3: TGTGCCAGCAGTCCCAGCCCTAACTATGGCTACACCTTC.

V is TRBV7-9 and J is TRBJ1-2; D is undetermined. This CDR3 contains 11 residues. CDR1 and CDR2 (germline): SEHNR, FQNEAQ (reference sequence). The ends were cut back, 6 bases at V and 6 bases at J, with 8 bases in the middle. CDR3 amino acids: CASRLTDGYTF. In DNA, the CDR3 is TGTGCCAGCAGACTGACGGATGGCTACACCTTC.

The rearrangement links TRBV10-3 to TRBJ2-3; 7 nucleotides line up with TRBD2. Germline V gene data show CDR1 as ENHRY and CDR2 as SYGVKD. This CDR3 contains 14 residues. As DNA, the CDR3 is TGTGCATCAACGGCGGGGGAACTCACAGATACGCAGTATTTT. Translating it yields CASTAGELTDTQYF.

V usage is TRBV5-1 and J usage is TRBJ1-3, with D unclear. Germline loops: CDR1 SGHRS, CDR2 YFSETQ. Trimming cost V 4 bases and J 1 base, with 9 bases left between them. The CDR3 is made up of 14 amino acids. This CDR3 reads CASSTGLSGNTIYF. The CDR3 DNA reads as TGCGCCAGCAGCACCGGACTATCTGGAAACACCATATATTTT.

The V call is TRBV6-6, the J call TRBJ2-3; 13 nucleotides line up with TRBD2. The germline V gene has CDR1 MNHNY and CDR2 SVGAGI (reference sequence). This CDR3 is 15 amino acids long. The trim removed 6 bases at V and 8 bases at J, leaving 8 bases unmatched. The CDR3 DNA is TGTGCCAGCAGACTACTAGCGGGAGGGGAGGGTACGCAGTATTTT. It specifies CASRLLAGGEGTQYF.

J is TRBJ2-1 and V is TRBV30, with a possible D match to TRBD2 (6 bases). The CDR3 is 15 amino acids. CDR1 and CDR2 (germline): GTSNPN, SVGIG (reference sequence). Trimming took 0 bases from V and 4 from J, leaving 13 bases between them. CDR3: CAWSVISGNYNEQFF. CDR3 sequence (DNA): TGTGCCTGGAGTGTAATTAGCGGAAATTACAATGAGCAGTTCTTC.